This T cell receptor beta chain emerged from a study of human T cells and chemical hapten exposure. Study in general: There were weekly diphenylcyclopropenone doses to the scalp for patients throughout the roughly 24-week study. Broader study findings: No alteration of TCRs above 1 in 1000 frequency was seen with DPC sensitization.

This CDR3 has 13 residues. CDR1 and CDR2 (germline): SEHNR, FQNEAQ (reference sequence). Between the trimmed V and J ends, which lost 10 bases and 4 bases, there was a span of 15 bases. There are many counts of this clonotype. Its target is not known. TCRdb re-derived calls from the RACE reads in MiXCR, one entry per CDR3 protein. This sample has roughly 69,000 distinct CDR3 sequences; 9% to 12% occur once, and the top ten carry around 7.3%. Time point defined: patch test 2, 6 weeks after DPC sensitization. Treatment here: therapeutic diphenylcyclopropenone sensitization with weekly scalp DPC. The specimen comprised whole blood, sampled in connection with sensitization to the hapten diphenylcyclopropenone (DPC). This sequence joins TRBV7-9 and TRBJ2-3; perhaps TRBD1 as D (6 bases). The source is a woman in her 50s with alopecia areata. Some clones in this sample may be carry-over from other donors' samples. CDR3 in DNA: TGTGCCACCAACACAGGGTTCCCAGATACGCAGTATTTT. Residues: CATNTGFPDTQYF.